This record concerns one T cell receptor (beta chain) sequence. Its specificity is not known. The ViraFEST assay expanded antigen-specific CD4+ T cells with viral peptide pools before sequencing. Once cultured for 10 days, the cells underwent separation to obtain CD4+ T cells. Testing of the vaccine recipients showed negative nucleocapsid antibodies and no prior SARS-CoV-2 infection. Replacing half the medium with IL-2 medium was done on days 3 and 7. The germline CDR1 and CDR2 sequences are MNHEY and SVGEGT. Germline trimming cut 7 bases from V and 4 bases from J; bases unmatched to any gene: 11. This CDR3 is built from 16 residues. The data were obtained in a study of vaccination effects on CD4 cells after COVID-19. The study's findings and limits: Few convalescent patients were studied, and early post-infection samples were lacking.

Only in-frame clones appear in the TCRdb table, and some are missing; sequencing was by immunoSEQ multiplex PCR. The sample lists around 63,000 clones; about 71% were seen once. Material: CD4+ T cells from PBMCs cultured with HCoV-OC43 spike peptides, obtained before COVID-19 vaccination. The sample's subset: HCoV-OC43 spike overlapping peptide pool stimulation. V gene TRBV6-2 or TRBV6-3 combines with J gene TRBJ2-3, with 10 bases that match TRBD2. This clonotype was sampled from a human donor who received a COVID-19 vaccine. DNA for the CDR3: TGTGCCAGCACCCCGGCCTCTAGCGGGGGCCCAGATACGCAGTATTTT. Amino acid sequence: CASTPASSGGPDTQYF.